This T cell receptor beta chain derives from a study of blood T cell repertoires in COVID-19. Using immunoSEQ multiplex PCR, the repertoire was profiled, and TCRdb retains in-frame clones only, with some absent. This table holds about 200,000 clones, 85% to 90% found once. Germline V lookup: CDR1 SGHDT, CDR2 YYEEEE. The CDR3 runs 14 residues. V was pared by 8 bases and J by 4 bases, with 5 bases of the junction left unmatched. Sample: peripheral blood. This sequence was found in a woman aged 45-65 years with COVID-19, enrolled during active disease. This chain joins TRBV5-6 and TRBJ2-3; 12 bases match TRBD2. In DNA form, the CDR3 reads TGTGCCAGTCGACTAGCGGGGGCGTCAGATACGCAGTATTTT. It yields the protein CASRLAGASDTQYF.